This T cell receptor beta chain was obtained from a study of T cell responses to AZD1222 COVID-19 vaccine (dated by TCRdb to about 2021). As for the study more broadly: AZD1222 recipients given second doses at about 4 weeks or at about 12 weeks were pooled, since spike-specific TCR depth and breadth were not found to differ between the two schedules. Trial participants were enrolled by age into 18-55, 56-69 and 70-plus year subgroups, with around 140, 26 and 57 TCR-sequenced participants respectively. TCR sequencing was performed for about 250 trial participants, of whom around 200 were given two doses of AZD1222 and some 25 were given two doses of MenACWY control vaccine.

To note about this clone: Its antigen specificity is not known. Nothing much larger sits one base from this clone, and base qualities are not available.

The CDR3 regions of human TCRbeta chains were subjected to immunosequencing. Per the authors' processing: Repertoire TCRs were checked for matches against a reference library of SARS-CoV-2-specific TCRs that had been generated using the MIRA antigen-specificity platform. Breadth was defined as the fraction of unique TCRs that were SARS-CoV-2-associated. Depth was defined as the fraction of total T cells that were SARS-CoV-2-associated. Using the MIRA data, each spike-specific TCR was assigned both to the spike region to which the TCR was reactive and to a CD4 or CD8 class. Log10-transformed breadth and depth values were compared by one-way ANOVA with Sidak's multiple comparisons tests. In TCRdb, the immuneACCESS table is reduced to in-frame sequences with V and J assigned. These tables do not hold every clone; where another copy was compared, an unresolved V gene accounts for under half, and the others remain unexplained. V, J and clone size are taken as reported in that table, and D and trimming were inferred from the DNA itself. The sample profile shows 65,000 to 80,000 clones; roughly nine tenths of them were found once. Around 4% of the sample comes from the top ten.

Including the terminal cysteine and phenylalanine, the CDR3 comprises 13 residues. Left in the record is the CDR3 DNA by itself, 39 bases read in frame from the first base. The germline V gene yields KGHSH for CDR1 and LQKENI for CDR2. V is pared back by 6 bases and J by 8 bases, with 13 bases lying between the germline termini. This specimen's time point label, per the study, means: baseline before first vaccination. Vaccinee samples came from UK trials COV001 and COV002, including a single-blind randomized controlled phase 2/3 trial of AZD1222 (ChAdOx1 nCoV-19) in healthy adults. For TCRbeta chain sequencing, PBMC samples from trial participants were taken at day 0 and at day 28 after the second dose. Broader findings and caveats from the paper: Reportedly, almost half of the unique spike-specific TCRs recognized epitopes lying outside the regions that are mutated in the B.1.351 and B.1.1.7 variants. Conclusions about previously exposed vaccinees are limited, since just a handful of AZD1222 recipients were seropositive for SARS-CoV-2 at baseline. Vaccine-associated CD4 TCRs spanned the whole spike protein, with dominant responses in regions 160-218 and 743-854. Participants were mostly white British, with more females than males. The authors suggested clonal diversity may have been underestimated. In the small 56-69-year group, the increase in depth fell short of significance, most likely because of low power. After two AZD1222 doses, both the breadth and the depth of spike-specific TCRs were significantly higher than at day 0 and than in MenACWY recipients. Because no samples from the day 14 peak response were available, repertoires could be characterized only after the peak T cell response.

The sequence derives from an adult in good health. The V gene is TRBV18 and the J gene is TRBJ1-4, with the identity of the D gene unclear. The sample consisted of peripheral blood, taken on day 0 of AZD1222 vaccination. The base sequence is TGTGCCAGCTCCCCGCCGGCGGAAGAAAAACTGTTTTTT. The translation is CASSPPAEEKLFF.